One and the same sample provided the 10 T cell receptor beta chains below, sequenced in a study of OX40 agonist ivuxolimab in advanced cancers. Some clones are missing from TCRdb's copy, which holds only in-frame ones; the method was immunoSEQ multiplex PCR. The table lists tens of thousands of clones, roughly 90% of them singletons, with 2% to 3% in the top ten. The source was CD4+ or CD8+ T cells sorted from blood, collected in a trial of the OX40 agonist ivuxolimab. The receptor set was obtained from an adult with an advanced solid tumor such as melanoma, head and neck, liver or kidney cancer.

The V gene is TRBV27, the J gene TRBJ1-2; 8 bases line up with TRBD1. Germline lookup yields CDR1 MNHEY and CDR2 SMNVEV (reference sequence). This CDR3 has 14 residues. V dropped 11 bases and J dropped 8; count of bases not matched to a gene: 16. The CDR3 sequence is CASLGAGQAGGYTF. CDR3 nucleotide sequence: TGTGCCTCCCTGGGGGCGGGACAGGCGGGCGGCTACACCTTC.

The rearrangement joins TRBV27 to TRBJ2-7; D unresolved. The germline V and J ends were trimmed by 7 bases and 1 base, with 14 bases remaining between them. Germline assignment: CDR1 MNHEY and CDR2 SMNVEV (reference sequence). This CDR3 contains 14 residues. The CDR3 loop is CASKKMDASYEQYF. DNA of the CDR3: TGTGCCAGCAAAAAAATGGACGCATCCTACGAGCAGTACTTC.

This chain connects TRBV11-3 to TRBJ2-1; TRBD2 is a possible D gene (6 bases). The CDR3 is 12 amino acids. Germline CDR1 SGHNT, CDR2 YENEEA. Trimming took 5 bases from V and 7 from J, leaving 9 bases between them. The CDR3 DNA is TGTGCCAGCAGCAGGAGCGGGAATGAGCAGTTCTTC. As protein: CASSRSGNEQFF.

The genes are TRBV18 and TRBJ2-6; D remains unclear. From germline, CDR1 is KGHSH and CDR2 LQKENI. Trimming pared 2 bases from V and 2 bases from J, leaving 10 bases between. The CDR3 extends over 16 amino acids. DNA for the CDR3: TGTGCCAGCTCACCAATGGGATCGACTGGGGCCAACGTCCTGACTTTC. It codes for CASSPMGSTGANVLTF.

This clone has a handful of counts. This chain links TRBV20-1 with TRBJ2-7; D may match TRBD1 or TRBD2 (5 bases each). Germline loops: CDR1 DFQATT, CDR2 SNEGSKA (reference sequence). This CDR3 contains 11 residues. V was shortened by 6 bases and J by 5 bases, with 11 bases between the two germline ends. The CDR3 DNA reads as TGCAGTGCCCCACGGGGCCACGAGCAGTACTTC. It is translated as CSAPRGHEQYF.

On this clone itself: Relative to the germline gene, one junction end is altered; a read error may explain this. This sequence joins TRBV5-6 and TRBJ2-5; D remains ambiguous. The CDR3 covers 12 residues. Germline V gene sequence: CDR1 SGHDT, CDR2 YYEEEE. The DNA for the CDR3 is TGTGCCAGCAGTTTGGTGCGGGAGACCCAGTACTTC. Amino acids: CASSLVRETQYF.

This clone occurred once. The V call is TRBV5-1, the J call TRBJ2-2, with D possibly TRBD2 on 6 matching bases. With 4 bases removed from V and 1 base from J, the gap between germline ends came to 14 bases. Per germline, CDR1 SGHRS and CDR2 YFSETQ. The CDR3 loop spans 16 amino acids. CDR3 sequence reads: CASSEGGGVNTGELFF. DNA for the CDR3: TGCGCCAGCAGCGAGGGAGGTGGGGTGAACACCGGGGAGCTGTTTTTT.

In nucleotides, the CDR3 is TGTGCCAGTAGTCTTGGGACAGCTGCGGCCTATGGCTACACCTTC. It yields the protein CASSLGTAAAYGYTF. This chain links TRBV19 with TRBJ1-2; TRBD1 matches 7 bases. V gave up 5 bases and J gave up 4 bases; unmatched junction bases: 10. The CDR3 covers 15 residues. In germline, CDR1 is LNHDA, CDR2 SQIVND (reference sequence).

The rearrangement joins TRBV14 to TRBJ2-1, with 9 bases that match TRBD1. The CDR3 covers 17 residues. Germline V lookup: CDR1 SGHDN, CDR2 FVKESK. The V and J ends lost 6 bases and 7 bases, in that order; junction bases with no gene match: 16. The CDR3 loop is CASSRPGTGSRLNEQFF. In DNA form, the CDR3 reads TGTGCCAGCAGTCGTCCCGGGACAGGGAGTAGGTTGAATGAGCAGTTCTTC.

This chain uses TRBV18 with TRBJ2-2; no reliable D call. The V and J ends lost 2 bases and 5 bases respectively, with 6 bases between them. This CDR3 comprises 13 residues. Germline-derived CDR1 and CDR2 are KGHSH and LQKENI. The CDR3 protein is CASSPSGTGELFF. The CDR3 nucleotides read TGTGCCAGCTCACCAAGTGGAACCGGGGAGCTGTTTTTT.